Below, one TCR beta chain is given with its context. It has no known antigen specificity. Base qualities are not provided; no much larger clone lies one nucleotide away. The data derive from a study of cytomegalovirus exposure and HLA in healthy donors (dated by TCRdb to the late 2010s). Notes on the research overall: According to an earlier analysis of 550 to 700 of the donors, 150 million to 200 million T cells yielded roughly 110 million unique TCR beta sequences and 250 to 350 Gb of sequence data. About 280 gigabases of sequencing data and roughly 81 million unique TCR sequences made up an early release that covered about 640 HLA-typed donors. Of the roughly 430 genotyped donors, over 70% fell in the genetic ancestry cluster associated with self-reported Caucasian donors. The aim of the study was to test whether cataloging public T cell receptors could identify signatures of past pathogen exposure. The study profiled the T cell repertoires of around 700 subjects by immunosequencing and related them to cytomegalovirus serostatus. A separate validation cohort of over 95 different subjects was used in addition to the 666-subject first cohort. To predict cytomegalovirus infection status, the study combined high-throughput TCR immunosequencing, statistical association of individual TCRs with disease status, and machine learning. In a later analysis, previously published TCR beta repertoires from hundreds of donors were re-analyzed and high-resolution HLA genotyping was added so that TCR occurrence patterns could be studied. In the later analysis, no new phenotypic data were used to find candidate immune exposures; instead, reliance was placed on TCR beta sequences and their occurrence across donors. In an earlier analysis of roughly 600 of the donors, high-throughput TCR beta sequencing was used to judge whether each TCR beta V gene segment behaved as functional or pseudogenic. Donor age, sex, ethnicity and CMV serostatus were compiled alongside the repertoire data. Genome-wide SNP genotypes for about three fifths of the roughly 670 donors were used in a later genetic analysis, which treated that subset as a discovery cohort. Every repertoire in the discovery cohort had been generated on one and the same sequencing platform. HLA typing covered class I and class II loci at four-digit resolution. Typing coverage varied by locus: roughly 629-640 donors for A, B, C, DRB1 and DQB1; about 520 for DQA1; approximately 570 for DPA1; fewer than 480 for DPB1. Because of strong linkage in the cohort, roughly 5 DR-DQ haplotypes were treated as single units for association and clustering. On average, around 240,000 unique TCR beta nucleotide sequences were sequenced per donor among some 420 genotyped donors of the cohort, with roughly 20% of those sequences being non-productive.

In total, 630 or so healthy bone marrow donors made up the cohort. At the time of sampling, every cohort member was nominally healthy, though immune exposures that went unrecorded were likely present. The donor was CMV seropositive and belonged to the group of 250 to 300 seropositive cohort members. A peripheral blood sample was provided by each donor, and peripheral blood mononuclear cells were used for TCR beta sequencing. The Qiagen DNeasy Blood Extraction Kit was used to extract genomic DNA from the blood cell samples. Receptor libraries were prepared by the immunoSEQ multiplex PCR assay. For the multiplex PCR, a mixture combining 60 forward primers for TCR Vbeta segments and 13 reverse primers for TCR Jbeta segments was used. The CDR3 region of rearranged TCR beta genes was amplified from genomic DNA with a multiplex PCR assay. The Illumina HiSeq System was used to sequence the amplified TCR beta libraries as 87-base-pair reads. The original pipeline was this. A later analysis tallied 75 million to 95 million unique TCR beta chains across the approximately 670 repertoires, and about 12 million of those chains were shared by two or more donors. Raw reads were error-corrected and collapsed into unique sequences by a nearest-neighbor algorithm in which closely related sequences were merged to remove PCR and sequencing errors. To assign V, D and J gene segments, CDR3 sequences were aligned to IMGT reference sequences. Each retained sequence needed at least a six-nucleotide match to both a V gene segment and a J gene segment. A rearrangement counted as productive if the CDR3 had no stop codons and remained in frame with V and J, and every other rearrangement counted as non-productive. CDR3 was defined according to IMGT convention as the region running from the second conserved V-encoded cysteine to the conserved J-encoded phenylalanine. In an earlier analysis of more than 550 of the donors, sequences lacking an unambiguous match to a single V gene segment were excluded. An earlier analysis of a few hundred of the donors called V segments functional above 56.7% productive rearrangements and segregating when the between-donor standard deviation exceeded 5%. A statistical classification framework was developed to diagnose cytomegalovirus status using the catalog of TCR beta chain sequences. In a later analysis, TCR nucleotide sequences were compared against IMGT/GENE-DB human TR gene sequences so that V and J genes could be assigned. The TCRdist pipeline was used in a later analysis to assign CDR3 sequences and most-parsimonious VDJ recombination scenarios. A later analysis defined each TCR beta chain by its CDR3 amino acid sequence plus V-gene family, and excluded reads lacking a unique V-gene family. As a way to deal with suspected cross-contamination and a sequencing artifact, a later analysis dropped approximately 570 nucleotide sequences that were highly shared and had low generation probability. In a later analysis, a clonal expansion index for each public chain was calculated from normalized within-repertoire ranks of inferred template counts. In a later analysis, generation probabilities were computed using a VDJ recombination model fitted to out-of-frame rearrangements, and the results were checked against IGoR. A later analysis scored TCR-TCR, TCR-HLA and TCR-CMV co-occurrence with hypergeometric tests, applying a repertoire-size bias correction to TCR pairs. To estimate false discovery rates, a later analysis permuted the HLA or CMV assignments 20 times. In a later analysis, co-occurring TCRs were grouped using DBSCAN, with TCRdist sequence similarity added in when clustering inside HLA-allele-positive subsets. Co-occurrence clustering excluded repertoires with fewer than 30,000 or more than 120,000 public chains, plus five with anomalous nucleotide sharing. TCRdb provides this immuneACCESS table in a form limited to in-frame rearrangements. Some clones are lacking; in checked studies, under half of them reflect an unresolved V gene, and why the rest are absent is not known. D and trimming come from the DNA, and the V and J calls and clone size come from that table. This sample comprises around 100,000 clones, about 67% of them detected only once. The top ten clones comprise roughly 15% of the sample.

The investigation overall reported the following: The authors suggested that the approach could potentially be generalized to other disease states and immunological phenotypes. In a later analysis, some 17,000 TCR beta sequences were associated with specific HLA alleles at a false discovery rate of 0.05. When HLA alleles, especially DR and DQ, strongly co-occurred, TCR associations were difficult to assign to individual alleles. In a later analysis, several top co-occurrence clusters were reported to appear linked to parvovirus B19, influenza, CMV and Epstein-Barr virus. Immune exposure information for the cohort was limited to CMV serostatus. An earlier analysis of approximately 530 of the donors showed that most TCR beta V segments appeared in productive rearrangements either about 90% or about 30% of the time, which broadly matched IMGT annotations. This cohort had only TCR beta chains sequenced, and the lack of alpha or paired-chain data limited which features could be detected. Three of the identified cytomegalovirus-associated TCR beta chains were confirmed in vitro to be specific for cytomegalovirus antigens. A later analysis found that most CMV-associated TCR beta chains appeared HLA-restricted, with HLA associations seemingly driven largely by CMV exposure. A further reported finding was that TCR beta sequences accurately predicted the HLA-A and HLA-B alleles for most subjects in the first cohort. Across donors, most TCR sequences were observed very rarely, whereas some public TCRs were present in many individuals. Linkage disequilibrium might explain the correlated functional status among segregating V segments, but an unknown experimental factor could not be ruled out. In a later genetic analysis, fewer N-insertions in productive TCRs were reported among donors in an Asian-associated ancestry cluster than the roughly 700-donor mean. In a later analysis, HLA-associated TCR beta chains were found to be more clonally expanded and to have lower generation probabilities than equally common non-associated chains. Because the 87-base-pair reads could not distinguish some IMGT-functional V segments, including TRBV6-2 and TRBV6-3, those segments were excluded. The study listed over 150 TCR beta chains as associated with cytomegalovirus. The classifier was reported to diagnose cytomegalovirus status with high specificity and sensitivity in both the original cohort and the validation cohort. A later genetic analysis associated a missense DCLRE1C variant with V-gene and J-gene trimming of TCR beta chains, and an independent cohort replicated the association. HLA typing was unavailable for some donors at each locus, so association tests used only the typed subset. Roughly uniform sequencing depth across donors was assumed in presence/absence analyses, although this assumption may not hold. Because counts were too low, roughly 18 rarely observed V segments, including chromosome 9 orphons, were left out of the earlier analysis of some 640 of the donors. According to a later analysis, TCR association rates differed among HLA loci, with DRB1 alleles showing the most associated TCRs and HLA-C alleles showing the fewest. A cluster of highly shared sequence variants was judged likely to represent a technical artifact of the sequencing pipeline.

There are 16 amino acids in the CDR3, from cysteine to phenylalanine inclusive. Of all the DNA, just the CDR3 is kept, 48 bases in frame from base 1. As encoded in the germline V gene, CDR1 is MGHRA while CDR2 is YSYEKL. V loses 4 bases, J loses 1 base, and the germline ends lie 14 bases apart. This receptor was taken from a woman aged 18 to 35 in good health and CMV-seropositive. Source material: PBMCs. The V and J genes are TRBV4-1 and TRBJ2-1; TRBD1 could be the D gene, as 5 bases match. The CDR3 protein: CASSRLVGLSYNEQFF. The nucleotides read TGCGCCAGCAGCCGGCTAGTGGGGCTGTCCTACAATGAGCAGTTCTTC.